A single TCR beta chain is shown here with its context. This sample is drawn from a study of blood T cell repertoires in COVID-19. Study-wide context: COVID-19 samples collected from the United States, Italy and Spain covered acute and convalescent phases. T cells, B-cell-depleted T cells, or PBMCs supplied cDNA or gDNA.

This CDR3 is 15 amino acids long. V gave up 4 bases and J gave up 9 bases; unmatched junction bases: 6. Germline assignment: CDR1 LNHDA and CDR2 SQIVND (reference sequence). The assay was immunoSEQ multiplex PCR, and TCRdb's table has in-frame clones only and misses some. The table has roughly 180,000 clones, 70% to 90% seen once. This TCR was recovered from a man in his forties who had recovered from COVID-19. The rearrangement uses TRBV19 and TRBJ1-6, with 10 bases identical to TRBD1. Sequences were obtained from peripheral blood. CDR3 nucleotide sequence: TGTGCCAGTAGTAGGGGACAGGGGCTTAGTTCACCCCTCCACTTT. It encodes CASSRGQGLSSPLHF.